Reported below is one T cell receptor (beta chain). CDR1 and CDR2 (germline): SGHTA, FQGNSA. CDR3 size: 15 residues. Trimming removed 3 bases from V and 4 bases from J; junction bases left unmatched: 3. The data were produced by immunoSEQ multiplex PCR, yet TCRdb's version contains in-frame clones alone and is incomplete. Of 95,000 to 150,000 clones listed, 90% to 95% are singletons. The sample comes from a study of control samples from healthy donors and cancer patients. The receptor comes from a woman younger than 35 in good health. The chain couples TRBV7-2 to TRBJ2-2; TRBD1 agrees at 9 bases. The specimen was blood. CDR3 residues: CASSLLGQGTGELFF. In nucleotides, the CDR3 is TGTGCCAGCAGCTTGCTGGGACAGGGCACCGGGGAGCTGTTTTTT.